This record covers a single T cell receptor (beta chain). Antigen specificity is unknown. The data are from a study of cytomegalovirus exposure and HLA in healthy donors. In the PCR, 60 Vbeta and 13 Jbeta primers were used. Sequencing used immunoSEQ multiplex PCR; TCRdb keeps in-frame clones, though not all of them. The sample carries 35,000 to 45,000 clones, roughly 80% recorded once. Study-wide findings and caveats: For most TCR sequences rarity was the rule, although some public TCRs occurred in many donors.

From germline, CDR1 is SGHDT and CDR2 YYEEEE. The J segment lost 5 bases and the V segment lost 4 bases, leaving 7 bases of the junction unmatched. The CDR3 consists of 14 residues. The receptor was derived from a middle-aged woman in good health and CMV-seronegative. The sample comprised PBMCs. The V call is TRBV5-6, the J call TRBJ2-5; 8 nucleotides line up with TRBD1. The CDR3 sequence is CASSIRTGRETQYF. The CDR3 DNA follows: TGTGCCAGCAGCATCAGGACAGGGCGGGAGACCCAGTACTTC.